Sequencing of this T cell receptor (beta chain) was carried out in a study of blood T cells in healthy people across ages. The V end lost 2 bases, the J end lost 8 bases, and 16 bases lay between the germline ends. Germline V CDR1 and CDR2: MNHEY, SMNVEV (reference sequence). The CDR3 sequence is 15 residues long. Together with a sample-barcoded 5' primer, a J-beta primer mix was included in a second PCR lasting about 6 to 11 cycles. TCRdb independently ran MiXCR on the 5' RACE reads; one entry per CDR3 protein. Of about 1.8 million distinct CDR3 sequences in the sample, about 50% are singletons; the top ten hold over 2%. This clonotype was seen more than once but under ten times.

The receptor's source is a middle-aged woman in good health. This chain joins TRBV27 and TRBJ2-1, with D perhaps being TRBD1 or TRBD2 (5 bases each). The source material was blood. The CDR3 loop is CASSLGFGGTDEQFF. Written as DNA, the CDR3 is TGTGCCAGCAGTTTAGGGTTTGGGGGTACGGATGAGCAGTTCTTC.